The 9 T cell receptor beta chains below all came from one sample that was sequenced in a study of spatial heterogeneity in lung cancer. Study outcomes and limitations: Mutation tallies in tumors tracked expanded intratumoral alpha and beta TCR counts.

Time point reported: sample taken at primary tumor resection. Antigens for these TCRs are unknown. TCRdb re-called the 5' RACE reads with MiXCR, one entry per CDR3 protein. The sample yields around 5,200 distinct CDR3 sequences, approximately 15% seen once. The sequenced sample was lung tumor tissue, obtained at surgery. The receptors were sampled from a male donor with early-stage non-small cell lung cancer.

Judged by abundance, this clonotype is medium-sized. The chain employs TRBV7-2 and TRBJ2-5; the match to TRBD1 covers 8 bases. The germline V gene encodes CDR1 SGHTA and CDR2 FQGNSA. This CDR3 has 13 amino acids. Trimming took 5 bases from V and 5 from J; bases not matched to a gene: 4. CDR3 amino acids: CASSERTGETQYF. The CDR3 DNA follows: TGTGCCAGCAGCGAAAGGACAGGGGAGACCCAGTACTTC.

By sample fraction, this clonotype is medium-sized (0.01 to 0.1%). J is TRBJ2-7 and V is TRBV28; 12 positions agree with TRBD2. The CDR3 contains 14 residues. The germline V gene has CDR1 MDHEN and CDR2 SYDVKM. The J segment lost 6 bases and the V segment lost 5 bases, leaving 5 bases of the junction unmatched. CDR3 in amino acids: CASSPPTSGGEQYF. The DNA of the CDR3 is TGTGCCAGCAGTCCCCCGACTAGCGGGGGCGAGCAGTACTTC. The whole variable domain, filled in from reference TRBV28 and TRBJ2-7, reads DVKVTQSSRYLVKRTGEKVFLECVQDMDHENMFWYRQDPGLGLRLIYFSYDVKMKEKGDIPEGYSVSREKKERFSLILESASTNQTSMYLCASSPPTSGGEQYFGPGTRLTVT.

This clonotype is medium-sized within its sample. The DNA of the CDR3 is TGTGCCAGCAGTGCCCTGGGGGGGCTACTAGCGGGAGAGACCCAGTACTTC. Protein: CASSALGGLLAGETQYF. V gene TRBV28 combines with J gene TRBJ2-5, with 9 bases fitting TRBD2. The V and J ends lost 5 bases and 4 bases, in that order; junction bases with no gene match: 14. The length of the CDR3 is 17 residues. Germline V gene data show CDR1 as MDHEN and CDR2 as SYDVKM.

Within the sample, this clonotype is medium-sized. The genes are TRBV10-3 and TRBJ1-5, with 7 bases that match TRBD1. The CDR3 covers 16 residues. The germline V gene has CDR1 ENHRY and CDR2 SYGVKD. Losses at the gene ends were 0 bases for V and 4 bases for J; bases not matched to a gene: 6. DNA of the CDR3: TGTGCCATCAGTGAGTCTGGAGGGACAGTTAATCAGCCCCAGCATTTT. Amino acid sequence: CAISESGGTVNQPQHF.

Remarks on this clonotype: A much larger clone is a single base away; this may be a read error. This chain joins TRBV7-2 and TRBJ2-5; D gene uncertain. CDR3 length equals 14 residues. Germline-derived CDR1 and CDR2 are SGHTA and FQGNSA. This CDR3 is CVSSLGQDQETQYF. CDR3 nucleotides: TGTGTCAGCAGCTTAGGCCAGGACCAAGAGACCCAGTACTTC.

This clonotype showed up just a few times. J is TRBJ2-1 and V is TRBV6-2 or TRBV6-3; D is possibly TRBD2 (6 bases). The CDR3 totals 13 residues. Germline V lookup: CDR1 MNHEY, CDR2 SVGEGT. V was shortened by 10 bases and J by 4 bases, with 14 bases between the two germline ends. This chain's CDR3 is CATLGGVYNEQFF. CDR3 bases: TGTGCCACCCTGGGGGGAGTATACAATGAGCAGTTCTTC.

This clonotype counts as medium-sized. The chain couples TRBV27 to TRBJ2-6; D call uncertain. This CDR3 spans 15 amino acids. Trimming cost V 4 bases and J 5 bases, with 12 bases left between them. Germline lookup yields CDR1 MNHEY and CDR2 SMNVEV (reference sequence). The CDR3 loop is CASSSDVRRANVLTF. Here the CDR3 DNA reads TGTGCCAGCAGTTCCGACGTGAGGCGGGCCAACGTCCTGACTTTC.

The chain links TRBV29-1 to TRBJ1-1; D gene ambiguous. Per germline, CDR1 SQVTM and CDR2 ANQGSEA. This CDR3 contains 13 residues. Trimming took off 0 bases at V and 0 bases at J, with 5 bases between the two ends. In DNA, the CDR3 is TGCAGCGTTGAAGAGAGCATGAACACTGAAGCTTTCTTT. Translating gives CSVEESMNTEAFF.

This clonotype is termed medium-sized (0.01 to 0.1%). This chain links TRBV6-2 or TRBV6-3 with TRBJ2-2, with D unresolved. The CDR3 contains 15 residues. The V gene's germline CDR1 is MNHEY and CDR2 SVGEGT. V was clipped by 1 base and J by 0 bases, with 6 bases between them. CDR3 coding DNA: TGTGCCAGCAGTTACTTAGGGCCGAACACCGGGGAGCTGTTTTTT. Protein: CASSYLGPNTGELFF.